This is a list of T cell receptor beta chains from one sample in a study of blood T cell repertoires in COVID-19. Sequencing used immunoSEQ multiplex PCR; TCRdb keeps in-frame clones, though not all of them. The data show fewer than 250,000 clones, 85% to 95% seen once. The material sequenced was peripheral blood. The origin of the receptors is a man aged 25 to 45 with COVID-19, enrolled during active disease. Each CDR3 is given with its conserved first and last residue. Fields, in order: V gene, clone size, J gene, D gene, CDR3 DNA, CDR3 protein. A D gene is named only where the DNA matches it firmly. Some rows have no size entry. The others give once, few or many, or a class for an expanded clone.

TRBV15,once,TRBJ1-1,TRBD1,TGTGCCACTGGGACAGGGGACGAGAGGAACACTGAAGCTTTCTTT,CATGTGDERNTEAFF
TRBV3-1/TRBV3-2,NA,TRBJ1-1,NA,TGTGCCAGCAGCCACAGGGATAGAGGCACTGAAGCTTTCTTT,CASSHRDRGTEAFF
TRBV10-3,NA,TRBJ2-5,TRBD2,TGTGCTACCGGGGGGGCCGGGGAGACCCAGTACTTC,CATGGAGETQYF
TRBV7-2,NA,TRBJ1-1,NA,TGTGCCAGCAGCTTACAGGCGGGGGTGAACACTGAAGCTTTCTTT,CASSLQAGVNTEAFF
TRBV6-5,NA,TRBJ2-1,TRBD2,TGTGCCAGCAGCATCGGTGCTAGCGGCCACAATGAGCAGTTCTTC,CASSIGASGHNEQFF
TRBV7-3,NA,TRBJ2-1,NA,TGTGCCAGCAGCGTCGACAATGAGCAGTTCTTC,CASSVDNEQFF
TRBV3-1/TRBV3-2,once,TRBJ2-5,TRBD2,TGTGCCAGCAGCGTGACTAGCGGGGGGGCGGGGGAGACCCAGTACTTC,CASSVTSGGAGETQYF
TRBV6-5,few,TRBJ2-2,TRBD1,TGTGCCAGCAGTTACGACAGGGGTTGGACCGGGGAGCTGTTTTTT,CASSYDRGWTGELFF
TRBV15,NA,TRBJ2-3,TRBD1,TGTGCCACCAGCAGACCACAGGGGGCGCACGATACGCAGTATTTT,CATSRPQGAHDTQYF
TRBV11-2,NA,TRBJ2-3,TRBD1,TGTGCCAGCAGTCCTATGGGACAGGGCTCAGATACGCAGTATTTT,CASSPMGQGSDTQYF
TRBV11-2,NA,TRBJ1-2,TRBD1,TGTGCCAGCAACGATTACAGGGGACATGGCTACACCTTC,CASNDYRGHGYTF
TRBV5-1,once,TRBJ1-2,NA,TGCGCCAGCAGCACACAGGGAAGTATGGGTTATGGCTACACCTTC,CASSTQGSMGYGYTF
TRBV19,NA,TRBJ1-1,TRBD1,TGTGCCACTGATTCACCCCGGGACAGCACTGAAGCTTTCTTT,CATDSPRDSTEAFF
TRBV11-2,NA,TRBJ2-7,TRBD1,TGTGCCAGCAGCTTAGAGATGGACAGGGTGTCCTACGAGCAGTACTTC,CASSLEMDRVSYEQYF
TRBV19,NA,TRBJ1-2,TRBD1,TGTGCCAGTAGCTACATGACAGGGGCCGAGGGCTACACCTTC,CASSYMTGAEGYTF
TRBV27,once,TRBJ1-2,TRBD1,TGTGCCAGCAGGGGGACAGGTTCCCCTGGCTACACCTTC,CASRGTGSPGYTF
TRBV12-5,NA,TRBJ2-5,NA,TGTGCTAGTGGTTTGGTATGGGGGGTTGAGGGAGAGACCCAGTACTTC,CASGLVWGVEGETQYF
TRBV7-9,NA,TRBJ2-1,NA,TGTGCCAGCAGTAAGAGTGAATCCTACAATGAGCAGTTCTTC,CASSKSESYNEQFF
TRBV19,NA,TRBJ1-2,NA,TGTGCCAGTAGTATAAAGATTAGAGGGGAGACAGGTGCCTTCGGCTACACCTTC,CASSIKIRGETGAFGYTF
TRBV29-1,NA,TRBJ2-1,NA,TGCAGTAAGACAGAGTACAATGAGCAGTTCTTC,CSKTEYNEQFF
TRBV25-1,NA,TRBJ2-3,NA,TGTGCCAGCAGTGAGGCAGGGAAGAGCACAGATACGCAGTATTTT,CASSEAGKSTDTQYF
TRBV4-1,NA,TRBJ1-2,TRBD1,TGCGCCAGCAGCCAACTAACGACAGGGCCTGGGTATGGCTACACCTTC,CASSQLTTGPGYGYTF
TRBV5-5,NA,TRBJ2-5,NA,TGTGCCAGCAGCGCCCAGGGGCGGCACCAAGAGACCCAGTACTTC,CASSAQGRHQETQYF
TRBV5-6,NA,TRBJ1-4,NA,TGTGCCAGCAGCAGCCAGGGTAGTTTGGATGAAAAACTGTTTTTT,CASSSQGSLDEKLFF
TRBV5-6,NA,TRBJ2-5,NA,TGTGCCAGCAGACCCGTAGGACAGTTAGAGACCCAGTACTTC,CASRPVGQLETQYF
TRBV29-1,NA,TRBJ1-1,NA,TGCAGCGTTGAAAAACGACAGGCCCCCGGTGAAGCTTTCTTT,CSVEKRQAPGEAFF
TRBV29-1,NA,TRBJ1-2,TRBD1,TGCAGCGTTTCTTCCGGGACAGGGAACCGGGCAGGGGGCTACACCTTC,CSVSSGTGNRAGGYTF
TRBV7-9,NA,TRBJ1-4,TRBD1,TGTGCCAGCAGTAACCAGGGGGGCTCAACTAATGAAAAACTGTTTTTT,CASSNQGGSTNEKLFF
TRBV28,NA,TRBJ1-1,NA,TGTGCCAGCAGTTTACAACGGAGGGAAGCTTTCTTT,CASSLQRREAFF
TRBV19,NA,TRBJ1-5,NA,TGTGCCAGTAGTATAGTAGCAGTCAATCAGCCCCAGCATTTT,CASSIVAVNQPQHF
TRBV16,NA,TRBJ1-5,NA,TGTGCCAGCAGCCAATCGGGGGGTTGGGTTCAGCCCCAGCATTTT,CASSQSGGWVQPQHF
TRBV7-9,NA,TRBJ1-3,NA,TGTGCCAGCAGTCCAACTACCATACAGGGCCGGATGGGGCACACCATATATTTT,CASSPTTIQGRMGHTIYF
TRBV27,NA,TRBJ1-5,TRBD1,TGTGCCAGCAACGTAGGGGACAGGGAAACCTATAGCAATCAGCCCCAGCATTTT,CASNVGDRETYSNQPQHF
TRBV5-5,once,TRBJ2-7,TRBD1,TGTGCCAGCAGCATGGGACAGGGGGTCTCCTACGAGCAGTACTTC,CASSMGQGVSYEQYF
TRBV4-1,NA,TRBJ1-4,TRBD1,TGCGCCAGCAGCCAGGGACAGGGAAACGAAAAACTGTTTTTT,CASSQGQGNEKLFF
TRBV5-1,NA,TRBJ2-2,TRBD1,TGCGCCAGCAGCTCCCGACAGGGCTGGACCGGGGAGCTGTTTTTT,CASSSRQGWTGELFF
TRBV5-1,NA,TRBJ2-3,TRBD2,TGCGCCAGCCGACCAGGGTTAGCGGGGAGCACAGATACGCAGTATTTT,CASRPGLAGSTDTQYF
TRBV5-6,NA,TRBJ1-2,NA,TGTGCCAGCAGCTTTCTAGCGGTTCCTTCTAGGGGCTACACCTTC,CASSFLAVPSRGYTF
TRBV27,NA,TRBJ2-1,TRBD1,TGTGCCAGCAGTGGGACAGGGGGCTATAGCTCCTACAATGAGCAGTTCTTC,CASSGTGGYSSYNEQFF
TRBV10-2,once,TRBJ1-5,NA,TGCGCCAGCAGCGTTACAGGATTTGGCAATCAGCCCCAGCATTTT,CASSVTGFGNQPQHF
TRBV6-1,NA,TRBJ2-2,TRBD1,TGTGCCAGCAGTGAGGCAGGGGGCTTGGGCACCGGGGAGCTGTTTTTT,CASSEAGGLGTGELFF
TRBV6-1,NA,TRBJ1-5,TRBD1,TGTGCCAGCAGTGGAGTAGTACGTACAGGGGAAGTGAGCAATCAGCCCCAGCATTTT,CASSGVVRTGEVSNQPQHF
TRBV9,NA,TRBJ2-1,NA,TGTGCCAGCAGTTGGGGCCTCGACAATGAGCAGTTCTTC,CASSWGLDNEQFF
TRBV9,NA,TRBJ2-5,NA,TGTGCCAGCAGTGGCCTTCCGAGAGGACAAGAGACCCAGTACTTC,CASSGLPRGQETQYF
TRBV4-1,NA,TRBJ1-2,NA,TGCGCCAGCAGCCAAGATCCGGGGGGCTGGAGCTATGGCTACACCTTC,CASSQDPGGWSYGYTF
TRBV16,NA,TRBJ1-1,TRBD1,TGTGCCAGCAGCACAGGACAGGGGAGTTGGGTCACTGAAGCTTTCTTT,CASSTGQGSWVTEAFF
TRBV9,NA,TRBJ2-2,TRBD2,TGTGCCAGCAGCGCCCACCCGGGAGGCGGGGGTACCGGGGAGCTGTTTTTT,CASSAHPGGGGTGELFF
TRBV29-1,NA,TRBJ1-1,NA,TGCAGCGTTGAAAGGGGACTCGGCACTGAAGCTTTCTTT,CSVERGLGTEAFF
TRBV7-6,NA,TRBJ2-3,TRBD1,TGTGCCAGCAGCCGGACAGGGACCACAGATACGCAGTATTTT,CASSRTGTTDTQYF
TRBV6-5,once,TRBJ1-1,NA,TGTGCCAGCAGTTACTCATATTCAGACACTGAAGCTTTCTTT,CASSYSYSDTEAFF
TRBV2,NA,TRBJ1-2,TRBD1,TGTGCCAGCAGTGGGGGACAGTCCTTGTTGGATGGCTACACCTTC,CASSGGQSLLDGYTF
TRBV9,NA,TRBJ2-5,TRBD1,TGTGCCAGCAGCCCGGACAGGCAAGAGACCCAGTACTTC,CASSPDRQETQYF